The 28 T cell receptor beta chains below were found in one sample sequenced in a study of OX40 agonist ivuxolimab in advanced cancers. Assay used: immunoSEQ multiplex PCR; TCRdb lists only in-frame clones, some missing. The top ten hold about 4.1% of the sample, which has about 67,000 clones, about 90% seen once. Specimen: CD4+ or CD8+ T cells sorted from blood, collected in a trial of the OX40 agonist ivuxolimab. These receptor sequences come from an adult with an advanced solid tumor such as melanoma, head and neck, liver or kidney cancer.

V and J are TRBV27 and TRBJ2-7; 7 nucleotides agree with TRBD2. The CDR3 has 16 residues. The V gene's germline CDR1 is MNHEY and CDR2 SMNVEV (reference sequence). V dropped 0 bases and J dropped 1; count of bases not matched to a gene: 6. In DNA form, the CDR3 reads TGTGCCAGCAGTTTATCAGGGGAGGGAATTTCCTACGAGCAGTACTTC. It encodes CASSLSGEGISYEQYF.

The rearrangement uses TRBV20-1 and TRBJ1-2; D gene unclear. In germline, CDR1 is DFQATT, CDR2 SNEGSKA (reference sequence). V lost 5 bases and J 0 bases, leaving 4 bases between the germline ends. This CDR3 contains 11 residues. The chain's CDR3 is CSAVSNYGYTF. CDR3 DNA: TGCAGTGCTGTATCTAACTATGGCTACACCTTC.

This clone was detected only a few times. CDR3 protein: CASSLGQVNSPLHF. As DNA, the CDR3 is TGCGCCAGCAGCTTGGGACAGGTTAATTCACCCCTCCACTTT. The chain carries TRBV5-1 and TRBJ1-6; D is possibly TRBD1 (6 bases). V shed 0 bases and J shed 6 bases, with 7 bases lying between them. Germline V gene lookup returns CDR1 SGHRS and CDR2 YFSETQ. The CDR3 spans 14 residues.

The CDR3 loop reads CASISGMGNQPQHF. The CDR3 nucleotides read TGTGCCAGCATTAGCGGGATGGGCAATCAGCCCCAGCATTTT. The chain is built from TRBV28 and TRBJ1-5; D gene uncertain. Germline V gene data show CDR1 as MDHEN and CDR2 as SYDVKM. Deletions cut 7 bases from V and 2 bases from J, with 12 bases between. The CDR3 is 14 amino acids.

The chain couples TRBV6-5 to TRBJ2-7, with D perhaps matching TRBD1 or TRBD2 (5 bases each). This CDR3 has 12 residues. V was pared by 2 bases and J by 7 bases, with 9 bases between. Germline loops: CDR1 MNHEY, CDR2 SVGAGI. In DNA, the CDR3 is TGTGCCAGCAGTTACACGGGGCGGGAGCAGTACTTC. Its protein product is CASSYTGREQYF.

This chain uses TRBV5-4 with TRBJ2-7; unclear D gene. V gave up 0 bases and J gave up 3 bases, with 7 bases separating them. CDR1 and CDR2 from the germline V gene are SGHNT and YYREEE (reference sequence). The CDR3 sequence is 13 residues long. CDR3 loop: CASSLAGHYEQYF. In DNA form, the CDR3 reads TGTGCCAGCAGCTTGGCAGGTCACTACGAGCAGTACTTC.

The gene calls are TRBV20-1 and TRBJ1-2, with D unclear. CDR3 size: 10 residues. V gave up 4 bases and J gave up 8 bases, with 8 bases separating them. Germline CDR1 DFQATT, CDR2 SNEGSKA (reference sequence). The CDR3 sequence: CSANEEGYTF. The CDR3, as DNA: TGCAGTGCTAATGAGGAGGGCTACACCTTC.

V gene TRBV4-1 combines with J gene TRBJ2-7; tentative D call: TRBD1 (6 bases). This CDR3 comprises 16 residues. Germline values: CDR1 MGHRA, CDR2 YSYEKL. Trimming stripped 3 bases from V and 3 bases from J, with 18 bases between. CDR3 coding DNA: TGCGCCAGCAGCCAGACAACAGGGAATGGGCGCTACGAGCAGTACTTC. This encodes CASSQTTGNGRYEQYF.

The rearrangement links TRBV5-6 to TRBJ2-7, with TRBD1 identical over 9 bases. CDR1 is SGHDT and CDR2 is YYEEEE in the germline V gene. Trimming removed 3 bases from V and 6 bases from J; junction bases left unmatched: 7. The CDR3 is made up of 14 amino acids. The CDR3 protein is CASSWDREAVEQYF. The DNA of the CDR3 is TGTGCCAGCAGCTGGGACAGGGAAGCAGTCGAGCAGTACTTC.

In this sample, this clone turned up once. The CDR3 region is CASSQVGAYEQYF. The CDR3 DNA is TGCGCCAGCAGCCAAGTGGGTGCCTACGAGCAGTACTTC. The chain has TRBV4-1 and TRBJ2-7; no firm D call. Germline V gene data show CDR1 as MGHRA and CDR2 as YSYEKL. The CDR3 has 13 amino acids. V lost 1 base to trimming and J lost 2 bases, with 6 bases between them.

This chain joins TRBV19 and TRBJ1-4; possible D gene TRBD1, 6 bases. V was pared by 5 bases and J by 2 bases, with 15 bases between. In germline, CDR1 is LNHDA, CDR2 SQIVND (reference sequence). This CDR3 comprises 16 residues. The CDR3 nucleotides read TGTGCCAGTAGTGCAAGACAGGATTCCACTAATGAAAAACTGTTTTTT. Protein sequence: CASSARQDSTNEKLFF.

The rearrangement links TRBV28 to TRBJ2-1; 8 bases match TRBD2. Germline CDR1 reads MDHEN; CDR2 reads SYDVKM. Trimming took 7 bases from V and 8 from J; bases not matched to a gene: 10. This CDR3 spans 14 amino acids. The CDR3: CASKGAGDGDEQFF. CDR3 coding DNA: TGTGCCAGCAAGGGAGCGGGGGACGGGGATGAGCAGTTCTTC.

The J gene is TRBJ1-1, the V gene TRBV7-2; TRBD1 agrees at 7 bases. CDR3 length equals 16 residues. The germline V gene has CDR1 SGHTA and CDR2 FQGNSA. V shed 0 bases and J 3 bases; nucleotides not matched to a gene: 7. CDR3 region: CASSLATNRGYTEAFF. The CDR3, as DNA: TGTGCCAGCAGCTTAGCTACTAACAGGGGTTACACTGAAGCTTTCTTT.

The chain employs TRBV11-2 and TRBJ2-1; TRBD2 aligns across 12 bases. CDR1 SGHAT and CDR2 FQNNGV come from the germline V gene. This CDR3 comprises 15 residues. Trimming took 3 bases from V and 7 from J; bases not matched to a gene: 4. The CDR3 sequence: CASSLTSGSRNEQFF. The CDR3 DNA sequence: TGTGCCAGCAGCTTGACTAGCGGGAGCCGGAATGAGCAGTTCTTC.

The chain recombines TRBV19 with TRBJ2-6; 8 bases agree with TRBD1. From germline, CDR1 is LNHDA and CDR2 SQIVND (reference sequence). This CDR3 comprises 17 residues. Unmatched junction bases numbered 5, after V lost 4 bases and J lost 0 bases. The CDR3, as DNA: TGTGCCAGTAGTAGCAGGGGGCTTAGCTCTGGGGCCAACGTCCTGACTTTC. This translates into CASSSRGLSSGANVLTF.

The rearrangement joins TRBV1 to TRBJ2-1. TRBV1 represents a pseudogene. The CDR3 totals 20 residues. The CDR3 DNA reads TGCACCAGCAGCAGACTCCCGGGACGGCTGATTCTGAGCTCCTACAATGAGCAGTTCTTC. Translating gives CTSSRLPGRLILSSYNEQFF.

The CDR3 DNA is TGTGCCACCAGCAGAGACCCAGGGTTGGAGAATGGCTACACCTTC. Translated: CATSRDPGLENGYTF. This chain uses TRBV15 with TRBJ1-2; D possibly corresponds to TRBD1 (5 bases). Per the germline V gene, CDR1 is LNHNV and CDR2 is YYDKDF (reference sequence). Trimming cost V 0 bases and J 6 bases, with 14 bases left between them. CDR3 length equals 15 residues.

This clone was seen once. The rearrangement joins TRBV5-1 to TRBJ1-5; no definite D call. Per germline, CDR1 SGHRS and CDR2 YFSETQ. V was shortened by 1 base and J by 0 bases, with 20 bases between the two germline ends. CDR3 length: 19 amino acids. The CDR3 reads CASSLTSGRGVYSNQPQHF. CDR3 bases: TGCGCCAGCAGCTTGACATCCGGTCGAGGTGTTTATAGCAATCAGCCCCAGCATTTT.

Here the CDR3 DNA reads TGTGCCAGCTGCAAGAGCGGGGGGGAAACAGATACGCAGTATTTT. Protein: CASCKSGGETDTQYF. The chain uses TRBV18 and TRBJ2-3, with 10 bases fitting TRBD2. CDR1 and CDR2 (germline): KGHSH, LQKENI. This CDR3 contains 15 residues. V trimming: 7 bases; J trimming: 3 bases; junction bases outside the gene matches: 7.

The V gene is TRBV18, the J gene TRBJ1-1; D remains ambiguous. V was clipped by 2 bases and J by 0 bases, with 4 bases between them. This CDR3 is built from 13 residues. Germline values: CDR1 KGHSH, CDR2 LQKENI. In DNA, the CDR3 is TGTGCCAGCTCACCAGCGATGAACACTGAAGCTTTCTTT. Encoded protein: CASSPAMNTEAFF.

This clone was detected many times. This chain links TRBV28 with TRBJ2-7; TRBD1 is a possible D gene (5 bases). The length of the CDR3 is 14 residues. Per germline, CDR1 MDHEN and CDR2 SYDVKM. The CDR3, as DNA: TGTGCAACCAAGTTAGGGGTTTCCCCCCACGAGCAGTACTTC. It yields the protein CATKLGVSPHEQYF.

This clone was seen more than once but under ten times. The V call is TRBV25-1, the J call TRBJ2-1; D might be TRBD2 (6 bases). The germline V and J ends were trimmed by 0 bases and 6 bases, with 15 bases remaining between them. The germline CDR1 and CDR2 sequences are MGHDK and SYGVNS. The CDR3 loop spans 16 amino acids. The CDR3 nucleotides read TGTGCCAGCAGTGAATATCGAGCTGGAGGGACCAATGAGCAGTTCTTC. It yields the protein CASSEYRAGGTNEQFF.

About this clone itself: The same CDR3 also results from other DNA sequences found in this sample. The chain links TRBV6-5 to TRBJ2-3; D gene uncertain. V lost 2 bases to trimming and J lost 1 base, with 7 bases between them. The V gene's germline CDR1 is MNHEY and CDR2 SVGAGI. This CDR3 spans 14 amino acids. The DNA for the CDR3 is TGTGCCAGCAGTTACAGTCGGGGCACAGATACGCAGTATTTT. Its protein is CASSYSRGTDTQYF.

CDR3 sequence (DNA): TGTGCCAGCAGCTTCATTCCGGGACAGGGGTTTTCCGAGCAGTACTTC. Translating gives CASSFIPGQGFSEQYF. This chain joins TRBV7-2 and TRBJ2-7, with 10 bases fitting TRBD1. V trimming: 3 bases; J trimming: 6 bases; junction bases outside the gene matches: 11. The CDR3 runs to 16 residues. Germline values: CDR1 SGHTA, CDR2 FQGNSA.

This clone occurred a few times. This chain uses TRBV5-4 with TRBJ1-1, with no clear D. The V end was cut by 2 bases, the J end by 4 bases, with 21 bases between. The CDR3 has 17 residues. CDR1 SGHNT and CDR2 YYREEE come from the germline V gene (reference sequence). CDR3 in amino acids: CASSLVVLGSGFTEAFF. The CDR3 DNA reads TGTGCCAGCAGCTTAGTAGTGTTGGGTTCGGGGTTCACTGAAGCTTTCTTT.

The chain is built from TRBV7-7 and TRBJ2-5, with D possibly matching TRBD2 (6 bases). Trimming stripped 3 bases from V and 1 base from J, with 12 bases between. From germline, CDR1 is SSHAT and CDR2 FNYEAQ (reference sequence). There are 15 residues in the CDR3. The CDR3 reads CASSLLGTLQETQYF. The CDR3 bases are TGTGCCAGCAGCTTGTTGGGGACTCTCCAAGAGACCCAGTACTTC.

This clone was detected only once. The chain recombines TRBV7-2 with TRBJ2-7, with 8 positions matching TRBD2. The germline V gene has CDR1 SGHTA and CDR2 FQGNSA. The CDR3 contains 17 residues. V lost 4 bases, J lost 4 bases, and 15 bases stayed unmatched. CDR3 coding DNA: TGTGCCAGCAGCTCCCCAAACGGGAGGGCCGGGGGGTACGAGCAGTACTTC. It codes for CASSSPNGRAGGYEQYF.

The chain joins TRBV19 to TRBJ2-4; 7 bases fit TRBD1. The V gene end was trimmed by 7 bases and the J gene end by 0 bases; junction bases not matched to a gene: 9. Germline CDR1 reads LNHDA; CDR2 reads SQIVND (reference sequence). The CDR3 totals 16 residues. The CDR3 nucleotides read TGTGCCAGTACCCGACAGGGTAGTCTAGCCAAAAACATTCAGTACTTC. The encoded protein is CASTRQGSLAKNIQYF.